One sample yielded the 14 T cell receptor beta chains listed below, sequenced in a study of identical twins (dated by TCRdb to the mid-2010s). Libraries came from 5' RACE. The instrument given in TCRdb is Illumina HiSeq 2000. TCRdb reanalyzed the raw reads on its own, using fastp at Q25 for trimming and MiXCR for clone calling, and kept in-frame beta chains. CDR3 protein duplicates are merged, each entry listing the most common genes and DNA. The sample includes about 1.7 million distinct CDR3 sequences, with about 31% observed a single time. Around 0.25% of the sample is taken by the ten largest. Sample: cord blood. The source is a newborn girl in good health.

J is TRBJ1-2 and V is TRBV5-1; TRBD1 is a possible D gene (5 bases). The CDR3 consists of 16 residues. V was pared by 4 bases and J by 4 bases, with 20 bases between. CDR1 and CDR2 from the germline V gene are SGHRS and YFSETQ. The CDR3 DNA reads TGCGCCAGCAGCCCGTCGAGGCGGGACGGAGCCTATGGCTACACCTTC. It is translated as CASSPSRRDGAYGYTF.

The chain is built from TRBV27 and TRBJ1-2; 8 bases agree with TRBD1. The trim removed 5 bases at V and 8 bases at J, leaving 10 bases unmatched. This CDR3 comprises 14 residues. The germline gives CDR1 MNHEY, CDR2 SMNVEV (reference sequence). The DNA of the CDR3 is TGTGCCAGCAGTGACTACGACCGGGACAGGGGCTACACCTTC. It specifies CASSDYDRDRGYTF.

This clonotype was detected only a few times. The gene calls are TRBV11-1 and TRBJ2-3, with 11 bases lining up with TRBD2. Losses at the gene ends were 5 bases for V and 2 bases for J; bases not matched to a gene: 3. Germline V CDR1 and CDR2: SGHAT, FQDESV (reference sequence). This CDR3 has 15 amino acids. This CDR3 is CASSALAGVTDTQYF. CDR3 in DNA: TGTGCCAGCAGCGCACTAGCGGGAGTCACAGATACGCAGTATTTT.

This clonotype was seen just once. The CDR3 DNA is TGCGCCAGCAGCCAAGATCGGCGAGGGGCTCCGTACAATGAGCAGTTCTTC. Translated, it gives CASSQDRRGAPYNEQFF. The genes are TRBV4-1 and TRBJ2-1; D is tentatively TRBD1 or TRBD2 (5 bases each). Germline loops: CDR1 MGHRA, CDR2 YSYEKL. CDR3 length equals 17 residues. V lost 0 bases to trimming and J lost 4 bases, with 16 bases between them.

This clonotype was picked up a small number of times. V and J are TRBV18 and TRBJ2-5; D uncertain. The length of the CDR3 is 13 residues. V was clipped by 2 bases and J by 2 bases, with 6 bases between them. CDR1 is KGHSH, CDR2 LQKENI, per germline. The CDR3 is CASSPAYQETQYF. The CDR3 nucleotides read TGTGCCAGCTCACCAGCTTATCAAGAGACCCAGTACTTC. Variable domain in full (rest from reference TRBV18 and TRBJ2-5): NAGVMQNPRHLVRRRGQEARLRCSPMKGHSHVYWYRQLPEEGLKFMVYLQKENIIDESGMPKERFSAEFPKEGPSILRIQQVVRGDSAAYFCASSPAYQETQYFGPGTRLLVL.

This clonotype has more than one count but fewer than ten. The CDR3 region is CAISDGRGLNTEAFF. For the CDR3, the DNA is TGTGCCATCAGTGACGGCAGGGGACTTAACACTGAAGCTTTCTTT. The rearrangement links TRBV10-3 to TRBJ1-1, with D perhaps TRBD1 (6 bases). Germline V gene lookup returns CDR1 ENHRY and CDR2 SYGVKD. The CDR3 has 15 residues. Trimming cost V 3 bases and J 2 bases, with 13 bases left between them.

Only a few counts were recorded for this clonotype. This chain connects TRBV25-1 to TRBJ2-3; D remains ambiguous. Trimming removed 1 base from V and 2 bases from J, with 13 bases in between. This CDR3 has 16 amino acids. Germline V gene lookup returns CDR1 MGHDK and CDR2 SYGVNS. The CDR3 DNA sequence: TGTGCCAGCAGTGAATTGGGCAGAAACTACACAGATACGCAGTATTTT. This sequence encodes CASSELGRNYTDTQYF. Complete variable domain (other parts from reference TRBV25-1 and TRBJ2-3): EADIYQTPRYLVIGTGKKITLECSQTMGHDKMYWYQQDPGMELHLIHYSYGVNSTEKGDLSSESTVSRIRTEHFPLTLESARPSHTSQYLCASSELGRNYTDTQYFGPGTRLTVL.

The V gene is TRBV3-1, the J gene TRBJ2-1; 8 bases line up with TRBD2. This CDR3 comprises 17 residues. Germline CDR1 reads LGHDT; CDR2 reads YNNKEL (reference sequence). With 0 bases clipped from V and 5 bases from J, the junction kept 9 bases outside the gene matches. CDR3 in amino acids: CASSQERLVSGNNEQFF. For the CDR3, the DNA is TGTGCCAGCAGCCAAGAGAGATTGGTTAGCGGGAACAATGAGCAGTTCTTC.

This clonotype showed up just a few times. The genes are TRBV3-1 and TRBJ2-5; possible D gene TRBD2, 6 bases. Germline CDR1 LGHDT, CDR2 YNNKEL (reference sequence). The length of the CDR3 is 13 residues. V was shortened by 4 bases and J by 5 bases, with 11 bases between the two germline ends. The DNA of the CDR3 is TGTGCCAGCAGCCGGGCGGGAATTGAGACCCAGTACTTC. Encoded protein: CASSRAGIETQYF.

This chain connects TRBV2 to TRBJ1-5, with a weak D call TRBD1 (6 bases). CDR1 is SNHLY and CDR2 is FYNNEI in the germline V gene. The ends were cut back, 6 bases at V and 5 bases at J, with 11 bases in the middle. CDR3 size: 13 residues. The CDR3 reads CASRPGEDQPQHF. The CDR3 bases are TGTGCCAGCAGACCAGGGGAGGATCAGCCCCAGCATTTT.

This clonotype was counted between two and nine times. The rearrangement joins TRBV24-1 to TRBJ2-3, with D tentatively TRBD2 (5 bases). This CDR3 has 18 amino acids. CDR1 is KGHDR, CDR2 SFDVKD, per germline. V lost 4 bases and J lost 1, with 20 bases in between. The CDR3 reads CATSDLRTLKRRTDTQYF. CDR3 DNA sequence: TGTGCCACCAGTGACCTCCGGACTCTAAAGCGGCGCACAGATACGCAGTATTTT.

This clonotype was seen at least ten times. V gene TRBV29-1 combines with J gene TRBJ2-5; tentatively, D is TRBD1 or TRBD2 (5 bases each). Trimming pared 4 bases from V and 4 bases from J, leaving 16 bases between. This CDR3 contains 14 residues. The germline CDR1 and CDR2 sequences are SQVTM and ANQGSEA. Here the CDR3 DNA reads TGCAGCGTTGTCCCACGGACGGGGCGAGAGACCCAGTACTTC. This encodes CSVVPRTGRETQYF.

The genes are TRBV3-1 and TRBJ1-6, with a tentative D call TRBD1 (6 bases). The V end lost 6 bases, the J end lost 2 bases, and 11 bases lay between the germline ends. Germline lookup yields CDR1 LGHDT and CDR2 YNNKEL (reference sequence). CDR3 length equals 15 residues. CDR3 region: CASRVGGTYNSPLHF. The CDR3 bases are TGTGCCAGCAGGGTAGGGGGAACCTATAATTCACCCCTCCACTTT.

CDR3 sequence (DNA): TGTGCCAGCAGTGAGCCGCACGCAGGGGGCTTCTCCTACGAGCAGTACTTC. Translated: CASSEPHAGGFSYEQYF. The chain is built from TRBV2 and TRBJ2-7, with 8 nucleotides matching TRBD1. Trimming at V came to 3 bases and at J to 0 bases, leaving 10 bases not matched to a gene. The germline V gene has CDR1 SNHLY and CDR2 FYNNEI. The CDR3 has 17 residues.